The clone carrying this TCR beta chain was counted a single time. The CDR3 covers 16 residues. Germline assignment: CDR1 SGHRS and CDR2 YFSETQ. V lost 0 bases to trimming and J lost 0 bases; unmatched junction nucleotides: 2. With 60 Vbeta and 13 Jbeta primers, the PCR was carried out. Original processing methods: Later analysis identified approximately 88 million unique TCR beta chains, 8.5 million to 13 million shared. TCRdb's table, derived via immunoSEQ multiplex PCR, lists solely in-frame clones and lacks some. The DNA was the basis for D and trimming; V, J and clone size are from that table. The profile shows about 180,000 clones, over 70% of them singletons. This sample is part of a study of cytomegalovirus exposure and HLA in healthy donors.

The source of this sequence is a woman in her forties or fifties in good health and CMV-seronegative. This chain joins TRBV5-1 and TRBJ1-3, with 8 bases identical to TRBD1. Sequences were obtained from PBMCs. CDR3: CASSLETGGSGNTIYF. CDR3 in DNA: TGCGCCAGCAGCTTGGAAACAGGGGGCTCTGGAAACACCATATATTTT.